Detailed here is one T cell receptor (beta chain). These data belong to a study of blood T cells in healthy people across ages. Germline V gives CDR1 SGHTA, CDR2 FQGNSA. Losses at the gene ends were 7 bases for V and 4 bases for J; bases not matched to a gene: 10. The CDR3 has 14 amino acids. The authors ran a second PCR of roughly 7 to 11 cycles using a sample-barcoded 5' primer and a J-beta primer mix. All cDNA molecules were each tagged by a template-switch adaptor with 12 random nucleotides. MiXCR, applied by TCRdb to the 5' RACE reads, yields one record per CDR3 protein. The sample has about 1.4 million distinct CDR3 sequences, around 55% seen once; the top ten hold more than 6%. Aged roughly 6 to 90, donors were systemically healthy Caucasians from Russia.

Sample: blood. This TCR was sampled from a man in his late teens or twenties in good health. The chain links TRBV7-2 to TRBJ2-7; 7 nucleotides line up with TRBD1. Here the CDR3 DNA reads TGTGCCAGCACCCTAAGGGGGCCCGGGTACGAGCAGTACTTC. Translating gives CASTLRGPGYEQYF. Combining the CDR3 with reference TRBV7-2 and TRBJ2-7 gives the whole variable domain GAGVSQSPSNKVTEKGKDVELRCDPISGHTALYWYRQSLGQGLEFLIYFQGNSAPDKSGLPSDRFSAERTGGSVSTLTIQRTQQEDSAVYLCASTLRGPGYEQYFGPGTRLTVT.